These T cell receptor beta chains were read from a single sample in a study of T cells in Graves' hyperthyroidism and ophthalmopathy. TCRdb re-called the multiplex PCR reads with MiXCR, one entry per CDR3 protein. There are 300,000 to 450,000 distinct CDR3 sequences in the sample; approximately 14% occur only once, and about a quarter lies in the top ten. The source material was blood. The receptors come from a woman aged 18-30 years with Graves' hyperthyroidism that later progressed to Graves' ophthalmopathy. Both conserved end residues are part of each CDR3. A D gene is named only where the DNA matches it firmly. Size is omitted from some rows. Given values are once, few, many or a class for expanded clones.

abundance: few
v_gene: TRBV20-1
j_gene: TRBJ1-1
d_gene: -
CDR3aa: CSARDLSGDTEAFF
CDR3nt: TGCAGTGCTAGAGATCTGTCAGGTGACACTGAAGCTTTCTTT

abundance: few
v_gene: TRBV20-1
j_gene: TRBJ1-5
d_gene: -
CDR3aa: CSARDGWINQPQHF
CDR3nt: TGCAGTGCTAGAGATGGATGGATCAATCAGCCCCAGCATTTT

abundance: many
v_gene: TRBV9
j_gene: TRBJ2-7
d_gene: -
CDR3aa: CASSVEDGAYEQYF
CDR3nt: TGTGCCAGCAGCGTAGAGGACGGCGCCTACGAGCAGTACTTC

abundance: many
v_gene: TRBV20-1
j_gene: TRBJ2-5
d_gene: -
CDR3aa: CSAIYPGPRVETQYF
CDR3nt: TGCAGTGCTATCTATCCGGGCCCACGAGTAGAGACCCAGTACTTC

abundance: many
v_gene: TRBV2
j_gene: TRBJ2-5
d_gene: TRBD1
CDR3aa: CASGADRGDQETQYF
CDR3nt: TGTGCCAGCGGTGCAGACAGGGGGGACCAAGAGACCCAGTACTTC

abundance: many
v_gene: TRBV5-6
j_gene: TRBJ2-7
d_gene: -
CDR3aa: CASSLARYYEQYF
CDR3nt: TGTGCCAGCAGCTTGGCCCGTTACTACGAGCAGTACTTC

abundance: many
v_gene: TRBV12-3/TRBV12-4
j_gene: TRBJ2-7
d_gene: -
CDR3aa: CASSMTVTYEQYF
CDR3nt: TGTGCCAGCAGCATGACAGTGACCTACGAGCAGTACTTC

abundance: many
v_gene: TRBV27
j_gene: TRBJ2-7
d_gene: TRBD2
CDR3aa: CASSFSGAPEEQYF
CDR3nt: TGTGCCAGCAGTTTTAGCGGGGCCCCCGAGGAGCAGTACTTC

abundance: few
v_gene: TRBV27
j_gene: TRBJ2-1
d_gene: TRBD2
CDR3aa: CASSLLGSSGVYNEQFF
CDR3nt: TGTGCCAGCAGTTTATTGGGCTCCAGCGGGGTCTACAATGAGCAGTTCTTC

abundance: many
v_gene: TRBV20-1
j_gene: TRBJ2-5
d_gene: TRBD1
CDR3aa: CSASGGSSETQYF
CDR3nt: TGCAGTGCGTCAGGGGGATCTTCAGAGACCCAGTACTTC

abundance: many
v_gene: TRBV7-2
j_gene: TRBJ2-5
d_gene: TRBD2
CDR3aa: CASSLGLAGGWIQETQYF
CDR3nt: TGTGCCAGCAGCTTAGGACTAGCGGGAGGCTGGATCCAAGAGACCCAGTACTTC

abundance: many
v_gene: TRBV2
j_gene: TRBJ2-1
d_gene: TRBD2
CDR3aa: CASSRYAAGGRNEQFF
CDR3nt: TGTGCCAGCAGTAGGTACGCGGCGGGAGGGCGAAATGAGCAGTTCTTC

abundance: -
v_gene: TRBV5-1
j_gene: TRBJ1-6
d_gene: TRBD1
CDR3aa: CASSLGPRGLRSYNSPLHF
CDR3nt: TGCGCCAGCAGCTTGGGGCCCAGGGGGCTTCGCTCCTATAATTCACCCCTCCACTTT

abundance: many
v_gene: TRBV6-1
j_gene: TRBJ1-1
d_gene: TRBD1
CDR3aa: CASSQQDRGNTEAFF
CDR3nt: TGTGCCAGCAGTCAACAGGACAGGGGGAACACTGAAGCTTTCTTT

abundance: -
v_gene: TRBV4-3
j_gene: TRBJ1-4
d_gene: -
CDR3aa: CASSQDLREKLFF
CDR3nt: TGCGCCAGCAGCCAAGATCTCAGGGAGAAACTGTTTTTT

abundance: many
v_gene: TRBV20-1
j_gene: TRBJ2-5
d_gene: -
CDR3aa: CSARGYNDRVGLETQYF
CDR3nt: TGCAGTGCTAGGGGGTATAACGACAGGGTGGGACTTGAGACCCAGTACTTC

abundance: few
v_gene: TRBV25-1
j_gene: TRBJ2-6
d_gene: -
CDR3aa: CASTPSGSGANVLTF
CDR3nt: TGTGCCAGCACCCCGTCGGGGTCTGGGGCCAACGTCCTGACTTTC

abundance: many
v_gene: TRBV27
j_gene: TRBJ2-3
d_gene: -
CDR3aa: CASSPGLSPSTDTQYF
CDR3nt: TGTGCCAGCAGTCCGGGACTGTCGCCTAGCACAGATACGCAGTATTTT

abundance: -
v_gene: TRBV5-1
j_gene: TRBJ2-6
d_gene: TRBD2
CDR3aa: CASSLGGGLKSGANVLTF
CDR3nt: TGCGCCAGCAGCTTGGGCGGGGGATTGAAATCTGGGGCCAACGTCCTGACTTTC

abundance: -
v_gene: TRBV19
j_gene: TRBJ2-1
d_gene: TRBD1
CDR3aa: CASSMDRDENYNEQFF
CDR3nt: TGTGCCAGTAGTATGGACAGGGACGAAAACTACAATGAGCAGTTCTTC

abundance: few
v_gene: TRBV15
j_gene: TRBJ2-7
d_gene: -
CDR3aa: CATSRVGALYEQYF
CDR3nt: TGTGCCACCAGCAGAGTGGGGGCTTTGTACGAGCAGTACTTC

abundance: many
v_gene: TRBV27
j_gene: TRBJ1-2
d_gene: -
CDR3aa: CASSLSGTARSNGYTF
CDR3nt: TGTGCCAGCAGTTTATCGGGCACGGCTAGAAGCAATGGCTACACCTTC

abundance: -
v_gene: TRBV4-1
j_gene: TRBJ2-2
d_gene: TRBD2
CDR3aa: CASSQESVLRREGTGELFF
CDR3nt: TGCGCCAGCAGCCAAGAGTCAGTTTTACGGCGGGAGGGGACCGGGGAGCTGTTTTTT

abundance: -
v_gene: TRBV11-2
j_gene: TRBJ1-2
d_gene: -
CDR3aa: CSSSTYSANYGYTF
CDR3nt: TGTTCCAGCAGCACCTACAGCGCCAACTATGGCTACACCTTC

abundance: many
v_gene: TRBV28
j_gene: TRBJ1-5
d_gene: -
CDR3aa: CASTRGPSNQPQHF
CDR3nt: TGTGCCAGTACCCGGGGGCCTAGCAATCAGCCCCAGCATTTT

abundance: many
v_gene: TRBV12-3/TRBV12-4
j_gene: TRBJ1-1
d_gene: -
CDR3aa: CASTLGGTGEAFF
CDR3nt: TGTGCCAGCACCCTGGGAGGCACAGGTGAAGCTTTCTTT

abundance: many
v_gene: TRBV5-1
j_gene: TRBJ2-1
d_gene: TRBD1
CDR3aa: CASSLGRQGSYNEQFF
CDR3nt: TGCGCCAGCAGCTTGGGTAGACAGGGCTCCTACAATGAGCAGTTCTTC

abundance: few
v_gene: TRBV5-1
j_gene: TRBJ2-5
d_gene: -
CDR3aa: CASSLQQGGETQYF
CDR3nt: TGCGCCAGCAGCTTGCAACAGGGAGGAGAGACCCAGTACTTC

abundance: few
v_gene: TRBV7-9
j_gene: TRBJ2-7
d_gene: TRBD1
CDR3aa: CASSSPLVTGNEQYF
CDR3nt: TGTGCCAGCAGCTCCCCGTTAGTGACAGGGAACGAGCAGTACTTC

abundance: many
v_gene: TRBV12-3/TRBV12-4
j_gene: TRBJ2-7
d_gene: TRBD1
CDR3aa: CASSDDRVYEQYF
CDR3nt: TGTGCCAGCAGCGATGACAGGGTCTACGAGCAGTACTTC

abundance: -
v_gene: TRBV29-1
j_gene: TRBJ2-2
d_gene: TRBD1
CDR3aa: CSVPAQGQVGGELFF
CDR3nt: TGCAGCGTCCCCGCCCAGGGACAGGTCGGCGGGGAGCTGTTTTTT

abundance: -
v_gene: TRBV13
j_gene: TRBJ2-1
d_gene: -
CDR3aa: CASSVGASSDEQFF
CDR3nt: TGTGCCAGCAGCGTAGGGGCTAGCAGTGATGAGCAGTTCTTC

abundance: many
v_gene: TRBV7-9
j_gene: TRBJ1-1
d_gene: -
CDR3aa: CASSLRADTEAFF
CDR3nt: TGTGCCAGCAGCTTACGGGCCGACACTGAAGCTTTCTTT

abundance: -
v_gene: TRBV3-1
j_gene: TRBJ2-3
d_gene: -
CDR3aa: CASSQEVSRMADTQYF
CDR3nt: TGTGCCAGCAGCCAAGAAGTCTCCAGAATGGCGGATACGCAGTATTTT

abundance: -
v_gene: TRBV19
j_gene: TRBJ2-3
d_gene: -
CDR3aa: CASSKQGLDTQYF
CDR3nt: TGTGCCAGTAGCAAACAGGGACTAGATACGCAGTATTTT